These 32 T cell receptor beta chains were sequenced from one sample in a study of T cells in narcolepsy. This table comes from immunoSEQ multiplex PCR, and its TCRdb copy is limited to in-frame clones, with some not included. Among over 15,000 clones listed, 85% to 90% were seen once. The source material was memory (CD45RA-) CD4+ T cells from blood. All receptors come from a human donor in good health.

The chain couples TRBV5-1 to TRBJ2-5; 11 bases map to TRBD2. Trimming cost V 0 bases and J 1 base; bases outside gene matches: 14. Germline CDR1 and CDR2: SGHRS and YFSETQ. The CDR3 totals 20 residues. CDR3 region: CASSLGDLAGGLSGQETQYF. The CDR3 DNA follows: TGCGCCAGCAGCTTGGGGGACCTAGCGGGAGGACTATCGGGCCAAGAGACCCAGTACTTC.

The chain is built from TRBV20-1 and TRBJ1-1, with D hard to call. Germline V gene sequence: CDR1 DFQATT, CDR2 SNEGSKA (reference sequence). The length of the CDR3 is 11 residues. The germline V and J ends were trimmed by 7 bases and 9 bases, with 15 bases remaining between them. Here the CDR3 reads CSGYILHQAFF. CDR3 in DNA: TGCAGTGGATATATCCTTCACCAAGCTTTCTTT.

The CDR3 sequence: CASIPGQGLLRNSPLHF. As DNA, the CDR3 is TGTGCCAGCATTCCAGGACAGGGACTCTTAAGAAATTCACCCCTCCACTTT. The chain employs TRBV7-3 and TRBJ1-6; the match to TRBD1 covers 8 bases. The V gene end was trimmed by 7 bases and the J gene end by 7 bases; junction bases not matched to a gene: 15. Germline V gene sequence: CDR1 SGHTA, CDR2 FQGTGA. This CDR3 region has 17 residues.

The chain combines TRBV5-3 with TRBJ1-2; no reliable D call. TRBV5-3 carries the ORF label, with uncertain function. There are 21 residues in the CDR3. V was trimmed by 1 base and J by 1 base, leaving 29 bases between them. CDR3 sequence: CARSLFPTRAKGTSVNYGYTF. The CDR3 DNA reads as TGTGCCAGAAGCTTGTTCCCGACCCGGGCTAAAGGTACTTCAGTTAACTATGGCTACACCTTC.

This clone appeared a few times. The chain couples TRBV6-1 to TRBJ1-5; TRBD1 aligns across 10 bases. Germline-derived CDR1 and CDR2 are MNHNS and SASEGT. This CDR3 contains 16 residues. Trimming took 2 bases from V and 9 from J; bases not matched to a gene: 10. For the CDR3, the DNA is TGTGCCAGCAGTGAATGGGGACAGGGGATCTCGAGGCCCCAGCATTTT. Its protein is CASSEWGQGISRPQHF.

CDR3 sequence reads: CASSHEEAFF. CDR3 bases: TGTGCCAGCAGCCACGAGGAAGCTTTCTTT. The chain has TRBV7-2 and TRBJ1-1, with D unresolved. V was shortened by 5 bases and J by 8 bases, with 6 bases between the two germline ends. The CDR3 contains 10 residues. The germline V gene has CDR1 SGHTA and CDR2 FQGNSA.

The V gene is TRBV5-6, the J gene TRBJ1-1; TRBD1 aligns across 7 bases. The CDR3 has 16 residues. Germline CDR1 SGHDT, CDR2 YYEEEE. The trim removed 6 bases at V and 1 base at J, leaving 12 bases unmatched. This CDR3 reads CASTQGARGENTEAFF. The CDR3 DNA reads as TGTGCCAGCACACAAGGAGCCAGGGGGGAGAACACTGAAGCTTTCTTT.

This chain links TRBV5-1 with TRBJ2-5, with 7 bases identical to TRBD2. The CDR3 loop spans 14 amino acids. The V and J ends lost 0 bases and 4 bases, in that order; junction bases with no gene match: 3. CDR1 and CDR2 from the germline V gene are SGHRS and YFSETQ. For the CDR3, the DNA is TGCGCCAGCAGCTTGGCCCCGGGGGGAGAGACCCAGTACTTC. Translated, it gives CASSLAPGGETQYF.

This chain links TRBV11-2 with TRBJ2-5; the D is unclear. Per germline, CDR1 SGHAT and CDR2 FQNNGV. Trimming took 4 bases from V and 4 from J, leaving 10 bases between them. CDR3 length: 13 amino acids. CDR3 sequence (DNA): TGTGCCAGCAGCTCAGTGGCGGTAGAGACCCAGTACTTC. Protein: CASSSVAVETQYF. The full variable domain, rest sourced from reference TRBV11-2 and TRBJ2-5, is EAGVAQSPRYKIIEKRQSVAFWCNPISGHATLYWYQQILGQGPKLLIQFQNNGVVDDSQLPKDRFSAERLKGVDSTLKIQPAKLEDSAVYLCASSSVAVETQYFGPGTRLLVL.

The chain employs TRBV10-3 and TRBJ2-7; a possible D gene is TRBD2 (5 bases). The ends were cut back, 2 bases at V and 0 bases at J, with 20 bases in the middle. CDR1 and CDR2 (germline): ENHRY, SYGVKD. This CDR3 is 18 amino acids long. CDR3 sequence reads: CAISEAPRGHPYSYEQYF. CDR3 in DNA: TGTGCCATCAGTGAGGCCCCTCGGGGTCACCCTTACTCCTACGAGCAGTACTTC.

The chain carries TRBV6-1 and TRBJ2-3; TRBD2 agrees at 9 bases. This CDR3 has 15 residues. Trimming took 6 bases from V and 4 from J; bases not matched to a gene: 8. The germline V gene encodes CDR1 MNHNS and CDR2 SASEGT. The CDR3 is CASRTPSGEPDTQYF. The CDR3 coding sequence is TGTGCCAGCAGAACACCTAGCGGGGAACCAGATACGCAGTATTTT.

This clone was seen a single time. CDR3: CASSSYVKNEQFF. Written as DNA, the CDR3 is TGTGCCAGCAGTTCCTACGTTAAGAACGAGCAGTTCTTC. The chain is built from TRBV6-5 and TRBJ2-1; D gene ambiguous. V dropped 4 bases and J dropped 10 bases, with 14 bases sitting between them. The CDR3 length is 13 residues. CDR1 is MNHEY, CDR2 SVGAGI, per germline.

The chain employs TRBV7-2 and TRBJ2-5; D is unresolved. V lost 1 base to trimming and J lost 5 bases, with 14 bases between them. The CDR3 has 15 residues. Germline V lookup: CDR1 SGHTA, CDR2 FQGNSA. The CDR3 protein is CASSLVPGPGETQYF. CDR3 nucleotide sequence: TGTGCCAGCAGCTTAGTCCCCGGGCCTGGGGAGACCCAGTACTTC.

The chain links TRBV29-1 to TRBJ1-2; D call uncertain. The germline V gene has CDR1 SQVTM and CDR2 ANQGSEA. V was pared by 1 base and J by 5 bases, with 5 bases between. The CDR3 contains 11 residues. CDR3 in amino acids: CSVEGGYGYTF. The CDR3 nucleotides read TGCAGCGTTGAAGGGGGTTATGGCTACACCTTC. Full variable domain (missing parts from reference TRBV29-1 and TRBJ1-2): SAVISQKPSRDICQRGTSLTIQCQVDSQVTMMFWYRQQPGQSLTLIATANQGSEATYESGFVIDKFPISRPNLTFSTLTVSNMSPEDSSIYLCSVEGGYGYTFGSGTRLTVV.

This clone was found a few times. The J gene is TRBJ2-1, the V gene TRBV10-3; 10 positions match TRBD1. This CDR3 is built from 15 residues. Unmatched junction bases numbered 5, after V lost 7 bases and J lost 2 bases. Per germline, CDR1 ENHRY and CDR2 SYGVKD. CDR3 protein: CAIKEDRGTYNEQFF. The CDR3 DNA is TGTGCCATCAAAGAGGACAGGGGGACCTACAATGAGCAGTTCTTC.

CDR3 loop: CASGTMGRGQETQYF. CDR3 bases: TGTGCCAGCGGCACGATGGGGAGGGGGCAGGAGACCCAGTACTTC. The V call is TRBV5-4, the J call TRBJ2-5; D could derive from TRBD1 or TRBD2 (7 bases each). The CDR3 has 15 residues. The germline V gene encodes CDR1 SGHNT and CDR2 YYREEE (reference sequence). Trimming left V 7 bases short and J 5 bases short, with 21 bases between.

This chain joins TRBV6-1 and TRBJ2-3; possible D gene TRBD1, 6 bases. The CDR3 spans 13 residues. Germline V gives CDR1 MNHNS, CDR2 SASEGT. V dropped 7 bases and J dropped 6 bases, with 14 bases sitting between them. Here the CDR3 reads CASNVDRMDTQYF. The DNA of the CDR3 is TGTGCCAGCAATGTAGACAGGATGGATACGCAGTATTTT.

This clone has just a few counts. The rearrangement joins TRBV9 to TRBJ1-2, with D unclear. This CDR3 region has 13 residues. Germline V gene sequence: CDR1 SGDLS, CDR2 YYNGEE. Trimming removed 4 bases at V and 7 bases at J, with 14 bases between. CDR3 protein: CASSMTPNSGYTF. The CDR3 coding sequence is TGTGCCAGCAGCATGACACCGAATTCTGGCTACACCTTC.

The V and J genes are TRBV6-5 and TRBJ1-5; D is undetermined. The CDR3 sequence is 13 residues long. The V end lost 2 bases, the J end lost 7 bases, and 9 bases lay between the germline ends. The germline V gene encodes CDR1 MNHEY and CDR2 SVGAGI. CDR3 amino acids: CASSYRLGQPQHF. DNA for the CDR3: TGTGCCAGCAGTTACAGGTTAGGACAGCCCCAGCATTTT.

This clone appeared a few times. This rearrangement joins TRBV21-1 to TRBJ2-7; no DNA check was done on the table's D call, TRBD2. TRBV21-1 is flagged as a pseudogene. The length of the CDR3 is 15 residues. The CDR3 sequence is CASRGEGAGGIEQYF. In DNA form, the CDR3 reads TGTGCCAGCAGGGGCGAGGGAGCGGGGGGCATCGAGCAGTACTTC.

Worth noting for this clone: Because it lacks the conserved phenylalanine or tryptophan at the end, this CDR3 is likely a read error. The genes are TRBV6-6 and TRBJ1-4; 7 nucleotides align to TRBD1. Germline trimming cut 2 bases from V and 6 bases from J; bases unmatched to any gene: 6. The CDR3 sequence is 15 residues long. Germline assignment: CDR1 MNHNY and CDR2 SVGAGI (reference sequence). The CDR3 DNA sequence: TGTGCCAGCAGTTACCCAAGACAGGGTGATGAAAAACTGTTTATT. Protein sequence: CASSYPRQGDEKLFI.

This chain links TRBV30 with TRBJ2-5; a possible D gene is TRBD1 (5 bases). CDR1 and CDR2 (germline): GTSNPN, SVGIG (reference sequence). The CDR3 contains 12 residues. V was trimmed by 5 bases and J by 3 bases, leaving 10 bases between them. The DNA of the CDR3 is TGTGCCTGGGGACATTACGAAGAGACCCAGTACTTC. Protein: CAWGHYEETQYF. The variable domain in full, with the rest retrieved from reference TRBV30 and TRBJ2-5, is SQTIHQWPATLVQPVGSPLSLECTVEGTSNPNLYWYRQAAGRGLQLLFYSVGIGQISSEVPQNLSASRPQDRQFILSSKKLLLSDSGFYLCAWGHYEETQYFGPGTRLLVL.

The V gene is TRBV10-3, the J gene TRBJ2-5; D call uncertain. Germline V gene lookup returns CDR1 ENHRY and CDR2 SYGVKD. This CDR3 comprises 12 residues. Trimming pared 2 bases from V and 3 bases from J, leaving 4 bases between. DNA of the CDR3: TGTGCCATCAGTGAGCGGGAAGAGACCCAGTACTTC. It specifies CAISEREETQYF.

The chain recombines TRBV6-1 with TRBJ2-5, with TRBD1 as a possible D gene (6 bases). The end of the DNA fits TRBJ2-7 better, so the J call may be wrong. Germline values: CDR1 MNHNS, CDR2 SASEGT. CDR3 length: 15 amino acids. The CDR3 loop reads CASSAPVKGAYEQYF. In DNA, the CDR3 is TGTGCCAGCAGTGCTCCGGTGAAGGGGGCCTACGAGCAGTACTTC.

This chain uses TRBV11-3 with TRBJ2-4; weak D call: TRBD2 (5 bases). Trimming shortened V by 7 bases and J by 0 bases, and 10 bases separated the two germline ends. The CDR3 totals 14 residues. Germline V CDR1 and CDR2: SGHNT, YENEEA. The CDR3 DNA is TGTGCCAGCAAAGGAGGAGAAGCCAAAAACATTCAGTACTTC. This sequence encodes CASKGGEAKNIQYF. The full variable domain, in which reference TRBV11-3 and TRBJ2-4 provide the parts outside the CDR3, is EAGVVQSPRYKIIEKKQPVAFWCNPISGHNTLYWYLQNLGQGPELLIRYENEEAVDDSQLPKDRFSAERLKGVDSTLKIQPAELGDSAVYLCASKGGEAKNIQYFGAGTRLSVL.

The V and J genes are TRBV11-3 and TRBJ2-7; 10 bases match TRBD2. CDR1 and CDR2 (germline): SGHNT, YENEEA. The CDR3 sequence is 14 residues long. The V segment lost 9 bases and the J segment 0 bases; nucleotides outside the gene matches: 5. The CDR3 spells CASSGTSASYEQYF. DNA for the CDR3: TGTGCCAGTTCCGGGACTAGCGCCTCCTACGAGCAGTACTTC.

CDR3 bases: TGTGCCAGCAGCCCGGGACGGAACTATGGCTACACCTTC. It codes for CASSPGRNYGYTF. The V and J genes are TRBV6-6 and TRBJ1-2; the D gene is possibly TRBD1 (5 bases). Trimming pared 6 bases from V and 2 bases from J, leaving 10 bases between. Germline CDR1 MNHNY, CDR2 SVGAGI (reference sequence). The CDR3 is made up of 13 amino acids.

V usage is TRBV6-5 and J usage is TRBJ2-1; TRBD1 is a possible D gene (6 bases). Germline-derived CDR1 and CDR2 are MNHEY and SVGAGI. The CDR3 covers 14 residues. V was pared by 6 bases and J by 12 bases, with 21 bases between. The CDR3 nucleotides read TGTGCCAGCAGCCAGGGGCCTCCGAGAGGTGTGCAGTTCTTC. As protein: CASSQGPPRGVQFF.

This chain uses TRBV29-1 with TRBJ1-1; no reliable D call. The ends were cut back, 6 bases at V and 6 bases at J, with 11 bases in the middle. CDR1 is SQVTM and CDR2 is ANQGSEA in the germline V gene. The CDR3 spans 11 residues. CDR3 in amino acids: CSVDVISEAFF. CDR3 nucleotide sequence: TGCAGCGTCGACGTAATTTCTGAAGCTTTCTTT.

The V and J genes are TRBV7-8 and TRBJ2-3; 7 nucleotides line up with TRBD2. CDR1 is SGHVS and CDR2 is FQNEAQ in the germline V gene. The CDR3 extends over 15 amino acids. Trimming took 5 bases from V and 1 from J; bases not matched to a gene: 6. DNA of the CDR3: TGTGCCAGCAGCATTAGACTAGCAGGCACAGATACGCAGTATTTT. It encodes CASSIRLAGTDTQYF.

The rearrangement uses TRBV7-9 and TRBJ2-3; TRBD1 matches 9 bases. Germline CDR1 and CDR2: SEHNR and FQNEAQ (reference sequence). CDR3 length equals 17 residues. Trimming cost V 5 bases and J 2 bases; bases outside gene matches: 11. CDR3 DNA sequence: TGTGCCAGCAGCCCATCCAACAGGGGGCGACTCACAGATACGCAGTATTTT. This encodes CASSPSNRGRLTDTQYF.

The CDR3 here is CASRANVGVYEQYF. CDR3 bases: TGTGCCAGTAGGGCCAACGTAGGGGTCTACGAGCAGTACTTC. The chain has TRBV19 and TRBJ2-7; tentatively, D is TRBD1 (5 bases). The CDR3 is 14 amino acids. V dropped 6 bases and J dropped 3 bases, with 15 bases sitting between them. CDR1 and CDR2 from the germline V gene are LNHDA and SQIVND (reference sequence). Complete variable domain (other parts from reference TRBV19 and TRBJ2-7): DGGITQSPKYLFRKEGQNVTLSCEQNLNHDAMYWYRQDPGQGLRLIYYSQIVNDFQKGDIAEGYSVSREKKESFPLTVTSAQKNPTAFYLCASRANVGVYEQYFGPGTRLTVT.